Listed below are T cell receptor beta chains from one sample, sequenced in a study of T cells in Graves' hyperthyroidism and ophthalmopathy. TCRdb re-derived calls from the multiplex PCR reads in MiXCR, one entry per CDR3 protein. Here the sample spans approximately 500,000 distinct CDR3 sequences, 46% being singletons. Sequenced: peripheral blood or thyroid tissue (not recorded which). The receptors originated from a woman between 18 and 29 years old with Graves' hyperthyroidism. Both conserved end residues are trimmed from each CDR3. The D gene is left open where the match is weak. A clone size is listed for some rows: how often the clone was seen (once, few, many), or a class if it is expanded.

>.|many|TRBV20-1|TRBJ2-5|11
SAREQGPETQY
>.|.|TRBV7-6|TRBJ1-6|12
ASSFIQGGSPLH
>TRBD1|.|TRBV2|TRBJ2-5|15
ASSPGTGYGTGETQY
>TRBD2|few|TRBV20-1|TRBJ2-7|13
SARDAPSGNYEQY
>.|many|TRBV7-3|TRBJ2-2|13
ASRNPTGSSGELF
>.|.|TRBV2|TRBJ2-2|13
ASSSRDANTGELF
>.|many|TRBV12-3/TRBV12-4|TRBJ2-5|14
ASSLGRAKLQETQY
>TRBD1|.|TRBV2|TRBJ1-6|13
ASTTTGRENSPLH
>.|many|TRBV6-5|TRBJ2-7|14
ASSYSTSSLSYEQY
>TRBD1|many|TRBV7-3|TRBJ2-2|14
ASSLTGPTNTGELF